This T cell receptor (beta chain) was recorded in a study of blood T cell repertoires in COVID-19. V shed 5 bases, J shed 7 bases, and the junction held 9 bases outside the gene matches. The germline CDR1 and CDR2 sequences are MDHEN and SYDVKM. The CDR3 runs 17 residues. Only in-frame clones appear in the TCRdb table, and some are missing; sequencing was by immunoSEQ multiplex PCR. The sample gives 180,000 or so clones, 86% of which show up once; roughly 8% is in the top ten. Material for sequencing was peripheral blood. This TCR derives from a man aged 60 to 75 with acute or convalescent COVID-19. The J gene is TRBJ2-2, the V gene TRBV28, with 14 bases fitting TRBD2. The CDR3 DNA is TGTGCCAGCAGTCCCCACCGAGGACTAGCGGGAGGCGGGGAGCTGTTTTTT. Amino acids: CASSPHRGLAGGGELFF.